This T cell receptor (beta chain) comes out of a study of early T cells in non-severe SARS-CoV-2 infection. Study-level points and caveats: Missing private and CD4 specificities, VDJdb matching favored anti-spike CD8 responses.

TCRdb fed the 5' RACE reads into MiXCR, producing one record per CDR3 protein. The sample consists of tens of thousands of distinct CDR3 sequences, 12% to 15% of them appearing once. This clonotype was seen at least ten times. Its antigen remains unidentified. This CDR3 comprises 15 residues. Deletions cut 5 bases from V and 6 bases from J, with 18 bases between. The germline V gene encodes CDR1 SGHNT and CDR2 YENEEA. This sequence was found in an adult who was a healthcare worker with PCR-confirmed SARS-CoV-2 infection or an uninfected control (not recorded which). This sequence joins TRBV11-3 and TRBJ2-3; D remains ambiguous. Input material: whole blood. For the CDR3, the DNA is TGTGCCAGCAGCCCTGGGGTCCCGTTTTGGGATACGCAGTATTTT. Amino acids: CASSPGVPFWDTQYF. Full variable domain (remainder filled in from reference TRBV11-3 and TRBJ2-3): EAGVVQSPRYKIIEKKQPVAFWCNPISGHNTLYWYLQNLGQGPELLIRYENEEAVDDSQLPKDRFSAERLKGVDSTLKIQPAELGDSAVYLCASSPGVPFWDTQYFGPGTRLTVL.